The present entry profiles one T cell receptor beta chain with its context. What it binds is unknown. Patient tissue came from resections in Japan or China, 2014–2017. This record belongs to a study of immune evolution from preneoplasia to lung adenocarcinoma. Study-level background: HLA loss of heterozygosity: 6% to 7.5% AIS, roughly 15% MIA, around 35% ADC, none AAH.

Clones were sequenced by immunoSEQ multiplex PCR, and TCRdb holds only the in-frame ones, with some missing. This sample has approximately 12,000 clones, with roughly 88% found just once. This CDR3 is 15 amino acids long. V lost 1 base to trimming and J lost 7 bases, with 16 bases between them. CDR1 SGHVS and CDR2 FQNEAQ come from the germline V gene. Study findings and constraints: Top clone share appeared to fall from AAH through AIS, MIA, adenocarcinoma.

The chain has TRBV7-8 and TRBJ1-2; D gene ambiguous. Input material: FFPE invasive lung adenocarcinoma tissue. This clonotype was obtained from a person aged 65 to 85 with invasive lung adenocarcinoma. The CDR3 is CASSLGNIARVGYTF. The CDR3 nucleotides read TGTGCCAGCAGCTTAGGCAATATTGCGCGGGTTGGCTACACCTTC.